This passage covers 17 T cell receptor beta chains from one sample sequenced in a study of naive and memory T cell subsets. The beta constant-region primer was an equimolar mix of two oligonucleotides covering TRBC1 and TRBC2. A single record per CDR3 protein comes from TCRdb applying MiXCR to the UMI-ligation and nested PCR reads. Seen here are about 90,000 distinct CDR3 sequences, around 6.5% observed once, and the top ten hold over 1.5%. Sequenced material: central memory CD4+ T cells from blood. The receptors derive from a human donor in good health.

The V call is TRBV6-1, the J call TRBJ2-3; D ambiguous. Trimming removed 6 bases from V and 0 bases from J, with 7 bases in between. This CDR3 contains 13 residues. The V gene's germline CDR1 is MNHNS and CDR2 SASEGT. The CDR3 protein is CASREPSTDTQYF. The CDR3 region has the DNA TGTGCCAGCAGGGAACCCAGCACAGATACGCAGTATTTT.

This clonotype was counted many times. This rearrangement joins TRBV5-1 to TRBJ2-7, with D maybe TRBD1 (5 bases). This CDR3 is built from 15 residues. Germline CDR1 is SGHRS and CDR2 is YFSETQ. The V gene lost 4 bases and the J gene lost 2 bases, with 16 bases spanning the gap. The CDR3 DNA sequence: TGCGCCAGCAGCCCAGGGAATTATAGTGCCTACGAGCAGTACTTC. Translated: CASSPGNYSAYEQYF. The entire variable domain, with the rest obtained from reference TRBV5-1 and TRBJ2-7, is as follows: KAGVTQTPRYLIKTRGQQVTLSCSPISGHRSVSWYQQTPGQGLQFLFEYFSETQRNKGNFPGRFSGRQFSNSRSEMNVSTLELGDSALYLCASSPGNYSAYEQYFGPGTRLTVT.

This clonotype showed up many times. This chain connects TRBV5-6 to TRBJ2-5, with D hard to call. The germline CDR1 and CDR2 sequences are SGHDT and YYEEEE. Trimming stripped 2 bases from V and 5 bases from J, with 10 bases between. The CDR3 is made up of 13 amino acids. The CDR3 DNA is TGTGCCAGCAGCTTTCAGGCGGTCGAGACCCAGTACTTC. Translation gives CASSFQAVETQYF. Supplemented by reference TRBV5-6 and TRBJ2-5, the full variable domain reads DAGVTQSPTHLIKTRGQQVTLRCSPKSGHDTVSWYQQALGQGPQFIFQYYEEEERQRGNFPDRFSGHQFPNYSSELNVNALLLGDSALYLCASSFQAVETQYFGPGTRLLVL.

The table lists this clonotype with many counts. The chain is built from TRBV20-1 and TRBJ1-5; D ambiguous. The CDR3 totals 12 residues. Germline V gene lookup returns CDR1 DFQATT and CDR2 SNEGSKA (reference sequence). V lost 4 bases and J lost 4, with 8 bases in between. The CDR3 here is CSATSSNQPQHF. The CDR3 DNA follows: TGCAGTGCTACCTCATCAAATCAGCCCCAGCATTTT.

This clonotype was counted a few times. The CDR3 spells CASSPDTQGNIQYF. In DNA form, the CDR3 reads TGTGCCAGCTCACCTGACACGCAGGGAAACATTCAGTACTTC. The chain is built from TRBV18 and TRBJ2-4; weak D call: TRBD1 (5 bases). The CDR3 spans 14 residues. Germline V gives CDR1 KGHSH, CDR2 LQKENI. V lost 3 bases and J 6 bases, leaving 12 bases between the germline ends.

The chain couples TRBV7-6 to TRBJ2-7, with 12 bases identical to TRBD2. The V segment lost 5 bases and the J segment 2 bases; nucleotides outside the gene matches: 7. CDR3 length equals 16 residues. Germline CDR1 is SGHVS and CDR2 is FNYEAQ. In DNA form, the CDR3 reads TGTGCCAGCAGCCCCAGGACTAGCGGGGCCACCTACGAGCAGTACTTC. Protein product: CASSPRTSGATYEQYF.

This clonotype was found many times. This sequence joins TRBV5-6 and TRBJ1-2; tentative D call: TRBD1 (6 bases). Germline CDR1 SGHDT, CDR2 YYEEEE. CDR3 length equals 12 residues. The V end lost 0 bases, the J end lost 6 bases, and 6 bases lay between the germline ends. CDR3 DNA: TGTGCCAGCAGCTTGGGGACAGATGGCTACACCTTC. This gives the protein CASSLGTDGYTF.

The table lists this clonotype with many counts. The gene calls are TRBV4-3 and TRBJ2-7, with D perhaps given as TRBD1 or TRBD2 (6 bases each). In germline, CDR1 is LGHNA, CDR2 YSLEER. The V gene lost 0 bases and the J gene lost 7 bases, with 19 bases spanning the gap. This CDR3 is built from 16 residues. The CDR3: CASSQDGALRRGEQYF. Written as DNA, the CDR3 is TGCGCCAGCAGCCAAGATGGGGCGTTGCGGAGGGGGGAGCAGTACTTC.

This clonotype was detected a few times. A junction boundary mismatches the germline segment, possibly from a read error. The chain combines TRBV7-9 with TRBJ2-1; 13 bases are shared with TRBD2. The CDR3 is 14 residues long. Germline assignment: CDR1 SEHNR and CDR2 FQNEAQ (reference sequence). CDR3 DNA: TGTGCCAGCAGCTCCGGGACTAGCGGGATAAAGCAGTCCTTC. Protein: CASSSGTSGIKQSF.

This clonotype appeared many times. The rearrangement links TRBV18 to TRBJ1-2; D not certain. Germline CDR1 is KGHSH and CDR2 is LQKENI. The CDR3 has 16 residues. V was shortened by 3 bases and J by 0 bases, with 14 bases between the two germline ends. For the CDR3, the DNA is TGTGCCAGCTCACCTGGGAAGAACCGAGCTAACTATGGCTACACCTTC. Translation gives CASSPGKNRANYGYTF.

The rearrangement joins TRBV7-2 to TRBJ2-1, with D uncertain. The germline gives CDR1 SGHTA, CDR2 FQGNSA. Trimming stripped 1 base from V and 10 bases from J, with 8 bases between. The CDR3 covers 12 residues. CDR3 bases: TGTGCCAGCAGCTTAGGGGCAACCGAGCAGTTCTTC. Its translation: CASSLGATEQFF.

The chain links TRBV6-1 to TRBJ2-1; weak D call: TRBD2 (5 bases). Germline lookup yields CDR1 MNHNS and CDR2 SASEGT. The CDR3 is made up of 16 amino acids. Trimming shortened V by 4 bases and J by 2 bases, and 15 bases separated the two germline ends. CDR3 protein: CASSVGRDLAYNEQFF. The DNA for the CDR3 is TGTGCCAGCAGTGTCGGCCGGGATCTGGCCTACAATGAGCAGTTCTTC.

There are a few counts of this clonotype. The chain couples TRBV27 to TRBJ2-5; no clear D. The CDR3 covers 13 residues. V was pared by 2 bases and J by 5 bases, with 9 bases between. CDR1 is MNHEY, CDR2 SMNVEV, per germline (reference sequence). CDR3 sequence: CASSLGFWETQYF. In DNA, the CDR3 is TGTGCCAGCAGTTTAGGCTTTTGGGAGACCCAGTACTTC.

This clonotype turned up a few times. This chain connects TRBV6-2 or TRBV6-3 to TRBJ2-3, with 14 positions matching TRBD2. CDR1 is MNHEY and CDR2 is SVGEGT in the germline V gene. V was clipped by 5 bases and J by 1 base; unmatched bases: 2. This CDR3 comprises 16 residues. The CDR3 is CASSGLAGGRTDTQYF. CDR3 DNA: TGTGCCAGCAGTGGACTAGCGGGGGGTCGCACAGATACGCAGTATTTT.

This clonotype showed up many times. This chain connects TRBV5-1 to TRBJ1-6, with 8 bases fitting TRBD1. V was pared by 1 base and J by 10 bases, with 4 bases of the junction left unmatched. CDR1 is SGHRS, CDR2 YFSETQ, per germline. This CDR3 comprises 14 residues. The chain's CDR3 is CASSLRDRGSPLHF. The DNA for the CDR3 is TGCGCCAGCAGCTTGCGCGACAGGGGCTCACCCCTCCACTTT.

This clonotype has ten or more counts. This chain uses TRBV12-3 or TRBV12-4 with TRBJ2-3, with D possibly being TRBD1 or TRBD2 (6 bases each). Trimming cost V 4 bases and J 1 base, with 9 bases left between them. CDR3 length: 14 residues. The CDR3 bases are TGTGCCAGCAGTTCTCGGGGGCGCACAGATACGCAGTATTTT. Translation: CASSSRGRTDTQYF.

In its sample, this clonotype was seen many times. V and J are TRBV18 and TRBJ1-1, with D hard to call. Trimming removed 3 bases at V and 8 bases at J, with 25 bases between. There are 17 residues in the CDR3. CDR1 is KGHSH and CDR2 is LQKENI in the germline V gene. The CDR3 DNA follows: TGTGCCAGCTCACCCTCTGACCGGGCCCATCAATCCATCGAAGCTTTCTTT. Amino acids: CASSPSDRAHQSIEAFF.